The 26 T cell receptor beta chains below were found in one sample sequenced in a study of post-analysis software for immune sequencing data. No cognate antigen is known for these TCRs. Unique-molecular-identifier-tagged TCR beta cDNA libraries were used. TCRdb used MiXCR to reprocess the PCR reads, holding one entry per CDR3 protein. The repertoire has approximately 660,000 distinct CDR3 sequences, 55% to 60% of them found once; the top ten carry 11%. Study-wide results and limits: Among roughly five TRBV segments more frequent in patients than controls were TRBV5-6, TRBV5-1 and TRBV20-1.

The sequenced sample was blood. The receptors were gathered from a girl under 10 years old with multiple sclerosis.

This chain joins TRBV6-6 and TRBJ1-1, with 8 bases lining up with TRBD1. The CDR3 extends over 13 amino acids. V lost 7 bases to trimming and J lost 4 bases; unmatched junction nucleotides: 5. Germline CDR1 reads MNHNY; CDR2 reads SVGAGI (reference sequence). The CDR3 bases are TGTGCCAGCACCCACGGACAGGGCACTGAAGCTTTCTTT. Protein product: CASTHGQGTEAFF.

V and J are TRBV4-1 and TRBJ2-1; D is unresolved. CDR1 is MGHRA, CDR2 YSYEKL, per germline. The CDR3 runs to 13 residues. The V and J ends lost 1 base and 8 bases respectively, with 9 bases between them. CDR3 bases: TGCGCCAGCAGCCAAGTGGGATCCGATGAGCAGTTCTTC. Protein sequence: CASSQVGSDEQFF.

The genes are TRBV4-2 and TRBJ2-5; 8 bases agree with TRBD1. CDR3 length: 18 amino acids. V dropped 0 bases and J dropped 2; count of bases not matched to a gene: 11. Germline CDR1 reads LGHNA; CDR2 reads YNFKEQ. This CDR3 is CASSQDQSRGLLQETQYF. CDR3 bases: TGTGCCAGCAGCCAAGATCAATCCAGGGGGCTCCTACAAGAGACCCAGTACTTC.

The chain's CDR3 is CSARDASQVDEQFF. The CDR3 nucleotides read TGCAGTGCTAGAGATGCTAGCCAGGTGGATGAGCAGTTCTTC. The chain has TRBV20-1 and TRBJ2-1; maybe TRBD2 (5 bases). V lost 0 bases to trimming and J lost 8 bases, with 14 bases between them. The CDR3 is made up of 14 amino acids. Germline V gives CDR1 DFQATT, CDR2 SNEGSKA (reference sequence).

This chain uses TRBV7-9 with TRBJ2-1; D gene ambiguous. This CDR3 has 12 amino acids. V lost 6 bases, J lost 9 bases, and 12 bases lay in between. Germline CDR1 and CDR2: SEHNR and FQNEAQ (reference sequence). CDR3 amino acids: CASSPLFGEQFF. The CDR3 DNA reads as TGTGCCAGCAGTCCACTATTCGGTGAGCAGTTCTTC.

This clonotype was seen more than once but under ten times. The CDR3: CASSAGLWTLKREYNEQFF. The CDR3 DNA reads as TGCGCCAGCAGCGCGGGACTATGGACGCTTAAAAGGGAATACAATGAGCAGTTCTTC. The rearrangement links TRBV5-1 to TRBJ2-1, with 7 positions matching TRBD2. The CDR3 has 19 amino acids. V lost 4 bases to trimming and J lost 4 bases; unmatched junction nucleotides: 20. CDR1 SGHRS and CDR2 YFSETQ come from the germline V gene.

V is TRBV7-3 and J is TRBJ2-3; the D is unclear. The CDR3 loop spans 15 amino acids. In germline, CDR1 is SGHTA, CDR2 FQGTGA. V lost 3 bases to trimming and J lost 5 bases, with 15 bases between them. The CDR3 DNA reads TGTGCCAGCAGCTTCGGTGGAAAAGGGATAGATACGCAGTATTTT. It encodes CASSFGGKGIDTQYF. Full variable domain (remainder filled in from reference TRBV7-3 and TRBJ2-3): GAGVSQTPSNKVTEKGKYVELRCDPISGHTALYWYRQSLGQGPEFLIYFQGTGAADDSGLPNDRFFAVRPEGSVSTLKIQRTERGDSAVYLCASSFGGKGIDTQYFGPGTRLTVL.

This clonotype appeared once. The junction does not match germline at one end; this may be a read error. DNA of the CDR3: TGTCCCAGCAGCTTAAATTCCTACGAGCAGTACTTC. The encoded protein is CPSSLNSYEQYF. This chain uses TRBV7-9 with TRBJ2-7, with no clear D. Germline CDR1 SEHNR, CDR2 FQNEAQ (reference sequence). CDR3 size: 12 residues.

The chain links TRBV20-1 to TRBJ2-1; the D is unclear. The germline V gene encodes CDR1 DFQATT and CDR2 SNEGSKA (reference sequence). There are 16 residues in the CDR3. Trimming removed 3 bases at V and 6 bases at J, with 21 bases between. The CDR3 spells CSARLPILGRANEQFF. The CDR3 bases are TGCAGTGCTAGGCTCCCCATCCTCGGCCGCGCCAATGAGCAGTTCTTC.

The CDR3, as DNA: TGCAGCGTGGGACTAGCGGGAGGGATCCACGAGCAGTACTTC. It is translated as CSVGLAGGIHEQYF. V and J are TRBV29-1 and TRBJ2-5; 16 positions match TRBD2. The J call could be wrong; TRBJ2-7 is a better fit for the DNA end. The CDR3 extends over 14 amino acids. Germline CDR1 is SQVTM and CDR2 is ANQGSEA.

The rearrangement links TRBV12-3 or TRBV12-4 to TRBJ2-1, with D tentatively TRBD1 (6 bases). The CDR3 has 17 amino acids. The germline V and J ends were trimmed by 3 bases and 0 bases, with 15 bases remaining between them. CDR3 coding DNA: TGTGCCAGCAGTTTTAGATGGGGGCTCCGCTCCTACAATGAGCAGTTCTTC. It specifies CASSFRWGLRSYNEQFF.

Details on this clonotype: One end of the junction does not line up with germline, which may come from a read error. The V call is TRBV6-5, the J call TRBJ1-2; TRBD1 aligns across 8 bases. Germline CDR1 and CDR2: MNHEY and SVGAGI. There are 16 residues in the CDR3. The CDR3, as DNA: TGTGCCTGCAGTTACTGGGGGGACAGGAAAAACTATGGCTACACCTTC. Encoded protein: CACSYWGDRKNYGYTF.

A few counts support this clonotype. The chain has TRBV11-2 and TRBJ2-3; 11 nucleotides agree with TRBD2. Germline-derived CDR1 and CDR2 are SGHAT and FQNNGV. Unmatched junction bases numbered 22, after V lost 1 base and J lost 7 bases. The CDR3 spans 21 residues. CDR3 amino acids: CASSLGTVGLAGRANPHTQYF. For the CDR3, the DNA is TGTGCCAGCAGCTTAGGTACTGTTGGACTAGCGGGTCGTGCCAACCCACATACGCAGTATTTT.

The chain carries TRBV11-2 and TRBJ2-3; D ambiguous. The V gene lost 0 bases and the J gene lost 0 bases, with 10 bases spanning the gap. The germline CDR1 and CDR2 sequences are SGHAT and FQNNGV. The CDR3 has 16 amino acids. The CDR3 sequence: CASSLDRLSSTDTQYF. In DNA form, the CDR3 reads TGTGCCAGCAGCTTAGATAGGCTATCTAGCACAGATACGCAGTATTTT.

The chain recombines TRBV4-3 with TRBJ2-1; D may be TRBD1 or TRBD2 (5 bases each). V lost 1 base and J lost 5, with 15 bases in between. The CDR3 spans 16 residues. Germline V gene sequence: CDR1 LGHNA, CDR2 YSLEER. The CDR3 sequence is CASSQGGPLVHNEQFF. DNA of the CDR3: TGCGCCAGCAGCCAAGGGGGACCCCTGGTCCACAATGAGCAGTTCTTC.

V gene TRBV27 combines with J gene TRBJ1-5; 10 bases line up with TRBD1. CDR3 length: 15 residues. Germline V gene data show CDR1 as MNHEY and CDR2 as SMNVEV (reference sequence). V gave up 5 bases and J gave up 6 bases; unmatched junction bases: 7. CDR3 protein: CASSPDRGYGQPQHF. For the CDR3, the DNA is TGTGCCAGCAGTCCGGACAGGGGGTACGGTCAGCCCCAGCATTTT.

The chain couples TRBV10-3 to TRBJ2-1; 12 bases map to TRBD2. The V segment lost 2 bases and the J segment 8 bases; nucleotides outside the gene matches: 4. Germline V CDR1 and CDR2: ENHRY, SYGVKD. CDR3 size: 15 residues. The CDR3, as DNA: TGTGCCATCAGTGAGGGCCTAGCGGGAGGGGATGAGCAGTTCTTC. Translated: CAISEGLAGGDEQFF.

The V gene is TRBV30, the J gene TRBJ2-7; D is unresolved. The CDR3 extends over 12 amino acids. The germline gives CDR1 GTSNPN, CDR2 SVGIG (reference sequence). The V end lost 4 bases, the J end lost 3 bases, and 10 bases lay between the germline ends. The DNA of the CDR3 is TGTGCCTGGATGGGCCCAGACTACGAGCAGTACTTC. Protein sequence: CAWMGPDYEQYF.

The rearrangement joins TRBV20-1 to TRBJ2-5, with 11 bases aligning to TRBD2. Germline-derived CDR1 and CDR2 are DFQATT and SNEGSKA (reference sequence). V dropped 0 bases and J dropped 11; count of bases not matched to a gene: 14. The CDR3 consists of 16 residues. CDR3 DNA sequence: TGCAGTGCTAGAGATGTTGGCCTAGCGGGAGGTGGGGAGCAGTACTTC. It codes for CSARDVGLAGGGEQYF.

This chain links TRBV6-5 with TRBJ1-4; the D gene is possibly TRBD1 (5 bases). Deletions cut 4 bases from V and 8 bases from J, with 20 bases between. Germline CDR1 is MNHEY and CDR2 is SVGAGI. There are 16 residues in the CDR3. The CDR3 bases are TGTGCCAGCAGTTCAACTCGGGCAGGGAGCGGAGAAAAACTGTTTTTT. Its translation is CASSSTRAGSGEKLFF.

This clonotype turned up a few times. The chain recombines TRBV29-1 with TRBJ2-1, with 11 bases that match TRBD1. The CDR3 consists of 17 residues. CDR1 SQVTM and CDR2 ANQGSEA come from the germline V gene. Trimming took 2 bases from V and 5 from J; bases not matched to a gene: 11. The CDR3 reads CSVEKSPGTGGDNEQFF. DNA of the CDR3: TGCAGCGTTGAAAAGTCCCCCGGGACAGGGGGTGACAATGAGCAGTTCTTC.

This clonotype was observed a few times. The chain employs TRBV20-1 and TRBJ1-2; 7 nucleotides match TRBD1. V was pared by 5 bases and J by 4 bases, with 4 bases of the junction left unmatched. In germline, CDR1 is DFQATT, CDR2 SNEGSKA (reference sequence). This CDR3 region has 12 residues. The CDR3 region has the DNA TGCAGTGCTGCCGACAGGGTCTATGGCTACACCTTC. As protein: CSAADRVYGYTF.

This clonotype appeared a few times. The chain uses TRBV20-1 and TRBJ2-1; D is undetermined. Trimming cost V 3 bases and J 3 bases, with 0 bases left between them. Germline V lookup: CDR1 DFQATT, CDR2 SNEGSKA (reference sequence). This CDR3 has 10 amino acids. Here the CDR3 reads CSASYNEQFF. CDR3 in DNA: TGCAGTGCTAGCTACAATGAGCAGTTCTTC.

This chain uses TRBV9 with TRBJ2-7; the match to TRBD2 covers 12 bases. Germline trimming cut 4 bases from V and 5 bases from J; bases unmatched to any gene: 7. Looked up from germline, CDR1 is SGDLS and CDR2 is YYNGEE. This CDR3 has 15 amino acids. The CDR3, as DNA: TGTGCCAGCAGCTACGGACTAGCGGGGATCAACGAGCAGTACTTC. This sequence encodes CASSYGLAGINEQYF.

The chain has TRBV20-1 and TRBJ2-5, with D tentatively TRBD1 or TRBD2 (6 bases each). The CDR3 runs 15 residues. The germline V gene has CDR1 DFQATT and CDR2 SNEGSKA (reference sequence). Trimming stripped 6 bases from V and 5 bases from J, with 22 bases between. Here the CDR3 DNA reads TGCAGTGCCCGCCCGGGGGCGCAGTATGACGAGACCCAGTACTTC. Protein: CSARPGAQYDETQYF.

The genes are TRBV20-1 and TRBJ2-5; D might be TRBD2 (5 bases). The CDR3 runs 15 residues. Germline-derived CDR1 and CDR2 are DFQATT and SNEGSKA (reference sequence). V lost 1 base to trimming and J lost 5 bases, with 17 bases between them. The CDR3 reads CSARVVGGFRETQYF. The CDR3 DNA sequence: TGCAGTGCTAGAGTTGTAGGAGGATTTCGGGAGACCCAGTACTTC.